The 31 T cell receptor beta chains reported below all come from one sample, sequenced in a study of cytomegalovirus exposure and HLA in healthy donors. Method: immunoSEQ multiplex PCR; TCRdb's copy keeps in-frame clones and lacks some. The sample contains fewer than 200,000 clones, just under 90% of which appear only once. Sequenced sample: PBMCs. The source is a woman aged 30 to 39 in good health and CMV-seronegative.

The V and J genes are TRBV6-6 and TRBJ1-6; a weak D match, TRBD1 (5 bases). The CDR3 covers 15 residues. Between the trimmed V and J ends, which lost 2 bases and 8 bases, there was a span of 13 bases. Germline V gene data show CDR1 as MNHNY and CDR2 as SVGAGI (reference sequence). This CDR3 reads CASSYVPGPDSPLHF. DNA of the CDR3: TGTGCCAGCAGTTACGTTCCAGGGCCGGATTCACCCCTCCACTTT.

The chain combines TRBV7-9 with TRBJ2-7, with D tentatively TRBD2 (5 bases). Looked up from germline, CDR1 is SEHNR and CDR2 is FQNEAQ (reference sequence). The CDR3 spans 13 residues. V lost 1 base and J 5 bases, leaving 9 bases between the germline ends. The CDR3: CASSLVSGDEQYF. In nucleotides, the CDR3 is TGTGCCAGCAGCTTAGTGTCCGGGGACGAGCAGTACTTC.

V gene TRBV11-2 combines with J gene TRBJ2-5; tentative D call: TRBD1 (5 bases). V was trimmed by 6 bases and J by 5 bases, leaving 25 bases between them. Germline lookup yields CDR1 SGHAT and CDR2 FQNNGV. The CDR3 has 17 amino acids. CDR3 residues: CASRHQGKLPNGETQYF. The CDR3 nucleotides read TGTGCCAGCAGGCACCAGGGCAAACTCCCTAATGGGGAGACCCAGTACTTC.

The CDR3 DNA sequence: TGTGCCAGCTCACCACCAGGGGGTGGCTACACCTTC. This encodes CASSPPGGGYTF. The chain combines TRBV18 with TRBJ1-2; possibly TRBD1 for D (6 bases). Germline V gene sequence: CDR1 KGHSH, CDR2 LQKENI. The CDR3 has 12 amino acids. Trimming shortened V by 0 bases and J by 7 bases, and 6 bases separated the two germline ends. The complete variable domain, with remaining parts taken from reference TRBV18 and TRBJ1-2, reads NAGVMQNPRHLVRRRGQEARLRCSPMKGHSHVYWYRQLPEEGLKFMVYLQKENIIDESGMPKERFSAEFPKEGPSILRIQQVVRGDSAAYFCASSPPGGGYTFGSGTRLTVV.

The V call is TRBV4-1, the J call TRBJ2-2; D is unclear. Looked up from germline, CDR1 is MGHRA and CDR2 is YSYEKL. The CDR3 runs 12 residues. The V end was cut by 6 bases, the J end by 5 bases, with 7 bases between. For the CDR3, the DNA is TGCGCCAGCAGTACAAGTACCGGGGAGCTGTTTTTT. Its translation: CASSTSTGELFF.

The CDR3 nucleotides are TGTGCCAGCAGTGAACATCGACTAGCGGGGGCCCCCGTGCGGGCCGGGGAGCTGTTTTTT. This codes for CASSEHRLAGAPVRAGELFF. The chain is built from TRBV2 and TRBJ2-2; 12 nucleotides match TRBD2. CDR1 SNHLY and CDR2 FYNNEI come from the germline V gene. There are 20 residues in the CDR3. Germline trimming cut 2 bases from V and 6 bases from J; bases unmatched to any gene: 16.

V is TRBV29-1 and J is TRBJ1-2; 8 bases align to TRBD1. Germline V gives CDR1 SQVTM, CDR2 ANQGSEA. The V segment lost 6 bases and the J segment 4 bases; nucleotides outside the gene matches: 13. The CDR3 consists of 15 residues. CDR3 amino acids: CSVEPADRGGYGYTF. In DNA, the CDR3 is TGCAGCGTAGAGCCCGCTGACAGGGGAGGCTATGGCTACACCTTC.

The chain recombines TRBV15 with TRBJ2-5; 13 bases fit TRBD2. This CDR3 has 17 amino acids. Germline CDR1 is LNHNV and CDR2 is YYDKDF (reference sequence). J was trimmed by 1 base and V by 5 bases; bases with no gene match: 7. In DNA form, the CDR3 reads TGTGCCACCAGCGGCATGACTAGCGGGGGGATCCAAGAGACCCAGTACTTC. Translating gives CATSGMTSGGIQETQYF. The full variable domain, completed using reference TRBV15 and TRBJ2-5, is DAMVIQNPRYQVTQFGKPVTLSCSQTLNHNVMYWYQQKSSQAPKLLFHYYDKDFNNEADTPDNFQSRRPNTSFCFLDIRSPGLGDTAMYLCATSGMTSGGIQETQYFGPGTRLLVL.

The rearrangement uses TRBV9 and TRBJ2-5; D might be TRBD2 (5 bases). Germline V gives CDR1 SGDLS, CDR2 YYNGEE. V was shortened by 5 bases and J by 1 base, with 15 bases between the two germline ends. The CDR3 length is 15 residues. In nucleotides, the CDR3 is TGTGCCAGCAGTGAAGACGGGGTCGTCCAAGAGACCCAGTACTTC. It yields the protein CASSEDGVVQETQYF.

In DNA form, the CDR3 reads TGTGCCAGCAGCCCGGACTTGAGCTCCTACAATGAGCAGTTCTTC. This gives the protein CASSPDLSSYNEQFF. V and J are TRBV16 and TRBJ2-1, with a possible D match to TRBD2 (5 bases). The CDR3 length is 15 residues. Trimming took 4 bases from V and 0 from J, leaving 10 bases between them. Germline V gene lookup returns CDR1 KGHSY and CDR2 FQNENV.

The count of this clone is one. As DNA, the CDR3 is TGTGCCAGCAGCTCAGGGGGGACCACAGATACGCAGTATTTT. Its translation is CASSSGGTTDTQYF. The chain recombines TRBV7-9 with TRBJ2-3, with a weak D call TRBD1 (7 bases). V lost 4 bases, J lost 2 bases, and 10 bases lay in between. The CDR3 totals 14 residues. The germline CDR1 and CDR2 sequences are SEHNR and FQNEAQ (reference sequence).

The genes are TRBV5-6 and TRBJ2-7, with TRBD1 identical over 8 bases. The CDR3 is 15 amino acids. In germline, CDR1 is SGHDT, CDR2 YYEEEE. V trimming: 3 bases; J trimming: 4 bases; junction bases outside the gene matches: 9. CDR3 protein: CASSSGTGTVYEQYF. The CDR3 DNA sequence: TGTGCCAGCAGCTCCGGGACAGGAACCGTGTACGAGCAGTACTTC.

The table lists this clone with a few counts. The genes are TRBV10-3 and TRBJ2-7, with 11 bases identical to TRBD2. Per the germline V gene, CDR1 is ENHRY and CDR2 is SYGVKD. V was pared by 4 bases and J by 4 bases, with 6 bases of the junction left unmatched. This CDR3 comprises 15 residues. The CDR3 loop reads CAISGFSGGAYEQYF. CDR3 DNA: TGTGCCATCAGTGGCTTTAGCGGGGGGGCGTACGAGCAGTACTTC.

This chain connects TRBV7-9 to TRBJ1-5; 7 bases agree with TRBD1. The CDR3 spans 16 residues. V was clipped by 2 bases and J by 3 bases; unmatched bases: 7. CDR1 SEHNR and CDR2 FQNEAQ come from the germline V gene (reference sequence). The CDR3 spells CASSLSTGAFNQPQHF. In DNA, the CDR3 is TGTGCCAGCAGCTTAAGTACAGGGGCGTTCAATCAGCCCCAGCATTTT. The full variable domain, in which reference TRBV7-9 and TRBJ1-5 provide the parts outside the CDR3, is DTGVSQNPRHKITKRGQNVTFRCDPISEHNRLYWYRQTLGQGPEFLTYFQNEAQLEKSRLLSDRFSAERPKGSFSTLEIQRTEQGDSAMYLCASSLSTGAFNQPQHFGDGTRLSIL.

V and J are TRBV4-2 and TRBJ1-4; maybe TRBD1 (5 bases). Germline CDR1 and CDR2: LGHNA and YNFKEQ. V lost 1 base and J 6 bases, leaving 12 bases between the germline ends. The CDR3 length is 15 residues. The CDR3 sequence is CASSQGSGGDEKLFF. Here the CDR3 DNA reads TGTGCCAGCAGCCAAGGGTCGGGGGGGGATGAAAAACTGTTTTTT.

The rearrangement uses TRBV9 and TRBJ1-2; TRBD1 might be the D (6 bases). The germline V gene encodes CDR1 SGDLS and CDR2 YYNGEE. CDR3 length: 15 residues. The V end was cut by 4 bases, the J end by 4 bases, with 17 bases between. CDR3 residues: CASSSLGRGAYGYTF. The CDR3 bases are TGTGCCAGCAGCTCCCTTGGCCGGGGGGCCTATGGCTACACCTTC.

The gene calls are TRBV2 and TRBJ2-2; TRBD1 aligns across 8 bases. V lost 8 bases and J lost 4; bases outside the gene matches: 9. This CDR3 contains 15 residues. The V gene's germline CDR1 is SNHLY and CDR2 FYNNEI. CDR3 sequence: CASYPSGQGTGELFF. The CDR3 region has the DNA TGTGCCAGCTACCCCTCCGGACAGGGCACCGGGGAGCTGTTTTTT.

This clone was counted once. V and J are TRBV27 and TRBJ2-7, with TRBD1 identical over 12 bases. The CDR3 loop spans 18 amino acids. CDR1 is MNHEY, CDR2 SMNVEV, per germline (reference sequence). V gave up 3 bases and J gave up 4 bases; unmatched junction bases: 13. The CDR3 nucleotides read TGTGCCAGCAGTTTCCGGGACAGGGGGCTTTCCGCCCTATACGAGCAGTACTTC. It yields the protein CASSFRDRGLSALYEQYF.

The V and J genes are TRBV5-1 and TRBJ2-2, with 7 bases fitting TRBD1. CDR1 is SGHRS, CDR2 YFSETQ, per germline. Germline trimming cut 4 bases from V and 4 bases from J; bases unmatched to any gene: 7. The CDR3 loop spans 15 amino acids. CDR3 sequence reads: CASSTTGEATGELFF. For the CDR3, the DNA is TGCGCCAGCAGCACCACAGGGGAAGCCACCGGGGAGCTGTTTTTT. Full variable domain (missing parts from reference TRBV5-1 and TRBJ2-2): KAGVTQTPRYLIKTRGQQVTLSCSPISGHRSVSWYQQTPGQGLQFLFEYFSETQRNKGNFPGRFSGRQFSNSRSEMNVSTLELGDSALYLCASSTTGEATGELFFGEGSRLTVL.

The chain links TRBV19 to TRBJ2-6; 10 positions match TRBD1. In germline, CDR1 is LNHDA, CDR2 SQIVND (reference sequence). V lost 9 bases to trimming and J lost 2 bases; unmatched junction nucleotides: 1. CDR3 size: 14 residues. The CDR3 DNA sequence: TGTGCCAGCGACAGGGGGCCTGGGGCCAACGTCCTGACTTTC. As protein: CASDRGPGANVLTF.

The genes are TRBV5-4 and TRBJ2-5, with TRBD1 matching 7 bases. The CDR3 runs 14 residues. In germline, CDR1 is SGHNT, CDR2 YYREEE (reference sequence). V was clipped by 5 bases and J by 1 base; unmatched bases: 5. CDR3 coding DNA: TGTGCCAGCAGTCCGACAGGGACCCAAGAGACCCAGTACTTC. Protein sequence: CASSPTGTQETQYF.

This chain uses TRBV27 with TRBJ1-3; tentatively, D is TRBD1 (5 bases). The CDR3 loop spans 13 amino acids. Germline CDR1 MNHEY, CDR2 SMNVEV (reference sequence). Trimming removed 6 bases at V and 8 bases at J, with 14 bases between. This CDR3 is CASRPGLSDTIYF. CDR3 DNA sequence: TGTGCCAGCAGACCGGGACTGAGCGACACCATATATTTT.

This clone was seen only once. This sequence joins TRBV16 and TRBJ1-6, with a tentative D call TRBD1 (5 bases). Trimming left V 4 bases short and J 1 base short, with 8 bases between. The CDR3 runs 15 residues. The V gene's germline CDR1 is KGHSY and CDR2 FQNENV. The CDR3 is CASSLQGSYNSPLHF. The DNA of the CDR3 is TGTGCCAGCAGCCTTCAGGGTTCCTATAATTCACCCCTCCACTTT.

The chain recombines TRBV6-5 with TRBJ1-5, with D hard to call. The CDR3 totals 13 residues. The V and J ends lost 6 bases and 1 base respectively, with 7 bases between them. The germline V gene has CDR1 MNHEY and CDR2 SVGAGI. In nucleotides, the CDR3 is TGTGCCAGCAGGGGAGGGAGCAATCAGCCCCAGCATTTT. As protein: CASRGGSNQPQHF.

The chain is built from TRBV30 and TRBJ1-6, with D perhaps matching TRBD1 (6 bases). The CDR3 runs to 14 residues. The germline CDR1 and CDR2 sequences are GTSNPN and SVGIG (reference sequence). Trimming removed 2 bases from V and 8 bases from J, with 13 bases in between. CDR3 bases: TGTGCCTGGAGTCCGGACAGCTTATATTCACCCCTCCACTTT. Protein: CAWSPDSLYSPLHF.

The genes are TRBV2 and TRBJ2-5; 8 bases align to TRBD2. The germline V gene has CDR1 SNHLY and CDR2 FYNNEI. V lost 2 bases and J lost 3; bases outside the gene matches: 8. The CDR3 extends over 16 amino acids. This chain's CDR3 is CASSEFRGGRKETQYF. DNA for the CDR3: TGTGCCAGCAGTGAATTCCGCGGGGGGAGGAAAGAGACCCAGTACTTC.

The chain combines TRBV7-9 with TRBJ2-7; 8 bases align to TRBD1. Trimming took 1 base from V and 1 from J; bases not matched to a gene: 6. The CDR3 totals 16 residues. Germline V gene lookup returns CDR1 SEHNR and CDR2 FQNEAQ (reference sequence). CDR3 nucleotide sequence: TGTGCCAGCAGCTTAGAACAGGGGGGCTATTCCTACGAGCAGTACTTC. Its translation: CASSLEQGGYSYEQYF.

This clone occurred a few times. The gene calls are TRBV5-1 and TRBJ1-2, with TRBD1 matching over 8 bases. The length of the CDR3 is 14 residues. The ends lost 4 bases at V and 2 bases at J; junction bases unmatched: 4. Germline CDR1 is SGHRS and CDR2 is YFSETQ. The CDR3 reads CASSTGQGNYGYTF. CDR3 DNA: TGCGCCAGCAGCACTGGACAGGGCAACTATGGCTACACCTTC.

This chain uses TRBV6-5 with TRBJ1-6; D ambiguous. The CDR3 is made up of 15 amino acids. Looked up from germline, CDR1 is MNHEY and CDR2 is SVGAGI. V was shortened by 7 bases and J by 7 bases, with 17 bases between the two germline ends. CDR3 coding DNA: TGTGCCAGCACCCCAAGCCGGGTCGCGAATTCACCCCTCCACTTT. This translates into CASTPSRVANSPLHF.

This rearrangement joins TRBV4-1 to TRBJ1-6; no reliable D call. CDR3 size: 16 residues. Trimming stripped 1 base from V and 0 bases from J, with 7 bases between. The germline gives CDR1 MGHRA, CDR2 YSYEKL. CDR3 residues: CASSQVLSSYNSPLHF. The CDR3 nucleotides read TGCGCCAGCAGCCAAGTCCTTAGCTCCTATAATTCACCCCTCCACTTT.

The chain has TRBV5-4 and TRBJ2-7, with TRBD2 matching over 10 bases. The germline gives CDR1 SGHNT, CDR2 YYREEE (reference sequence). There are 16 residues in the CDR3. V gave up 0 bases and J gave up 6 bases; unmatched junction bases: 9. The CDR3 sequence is CASSLDKRGGYGEQYF. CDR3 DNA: TGTGCCAGCAGCTTGGATAAGCGGGGGGGCTATGGCGAGCAGTACTTC.